The rows below give T cell receptor beta chains drawn from one sample of a study of cytomegalovirus exposure and HLA in healthy donors. TCRdb keeps only in-frame clones here, not all; method: immunoSEQ multiplex PCR. The sample yields 85,000 to 100,000 clones, around 64% seen once. The sample was PBMCs. The receptors shown here come from a man between 60 and 75 years old in good health and CMV-seronegative. CDR3s include the opening cysteine and the closing phenylalanine or tryptophan. D genes are given only for firm matches. Not all rows give a size; the values are once, few, many and, for expanded clones, a class.

few TRBJ1-2 . TRBV6-4 CASRASLQANYGYTF TGTGCCAGCAGAGCGAGTCTGCAAGCTAACTATGGCTACACCTTC
. TRBJ1-4 TRBD1 TRBV5-1 CASSLDRGNEKLFF TGCGCCAGCAGCTTGGACAGGGGGAATGAAAAACTGTTTTTT
. TRBJ2-7 TRBD2 TRBV5-4 CASSLEAGESEQYF TGTGCCAGCAGCTTGGAAGCGGGGGAATCCGAGCAGTACTTC
. TRBJ2-2 . TRBV19 CASSIGTLTGELFF TGTGCCAGTAGTATAGGGACTCTCACCGGGGAGCTGTTTTTT
few TRBJ2-2 TRBD2 TRBV13 CASSRRTSGIGELFF TGTGCCAGCAGCCGCCGGACTAGCGGGATCGGGGAGCTGTTTTTT
. TRBJ2-3 . TRBV5-1 CASSLVGEDTQYF TGCGCCAGCAGCTTGGTAGGGGAAGATACGCAGTATTTT
. TRBJ1-4 TRBD1 TRBV15 CATSRGTALEGEKLFF TGTGCCACCAGCAGGGGGACAGCCTTAGAAGGCGAAAAACTGTTTTTT
few TRBJ1-1 TRBD1 TRBV15 CATSPQGKSNTEAFF TGTGCCACCAGCCCACAGGGGAAATCGAACACTGAAGCTTTCTTT
. TRBJ1-1 TRBD1 TRBV5-1 CASSFDRGRNTEAFF TGCGCCAGCAGCTTTGACAGGGGAAGGAACACTGAAGCTTTCTTT
few TRBJ2-5 . TRBV11-2 CASSSHIQETQYF TGTGCCAGCAGCTCACACATTCAAGAGACCCAGTACTTC
. TRBJ1-1 TRBD1 TRBV6-5 CASSEGTANTEAFF TGTGCCAGCAGTGAAGGGACAGCGAACACTGAAGCTTTCTTT
few TRBJ1-5 TRBD1 TRBV30 CAWGETGVDNQPQHF TGTGCCTGGGGGGAGACAGGGGTTGACAATCAGCCCCAGCATTTT
. TRBJ1-1 TRBD1 TRBV19 CASTLTGNTEAFF TGTGCCAGTACCCTGACAGGGAATACTGAAGCTTTCTTT
few TRBJ2-6 . TRBV7-9 CASSSGKQGTANVLTF TGTGCCAGCAGCAGCGGGAAGCAGGGGACGGCCAACGTCCTGACTTTC